The 24 T cell receptor beta chains in this list originate from one sample, sequenced in a study of regulatory T cells in long-lasting Graves disease. As for time point: newly diagnosed GD, antithyroid drugs for less than 3 months. PBMC RNA served as the TCR library source. Researchers made TCR beta libraries by using iRepertoire HTBI primers and running Arm-PCR on CDR3 regions. TCRdb used MiXCR to reprocess the multiplex PCR reads, holding one entry per CDR3 protein. Here the sample spans about 370,000 distinct CDR3 sequences, less than 20% being singletons. Source: peripheral blood mononuclear cells (PBMCs), taken at new diagnosis, from a patient treated with antithyroid drugs. These receptors were collected from a female donor with Graves disease.

There are many counts of this clonotype. V is TRBV10-3 and J is TRBJ1-4; TRBD1 agrees at 9 bases. The CDR3 loop spans 17 amino acids. V trimming: 0 bases; J trimming: 8 bases; junction bases outside the gene matches: 10. Germline values: CDR1 ENHRY, CDR2 SYGVKD. As DNA, the CDR3 is TGTGCCATCAGTGAGTCTATTCACCGGGACAGGGACGAAAAACTGTTTTTT. This translates into CAISESIHRDRDEKLFF.

This clonotype has a handful of counts. The CDR3 spells CASSLSGGRSYNEQFF. CDR3 coding DNA: TGCGCCAGCAGCCTGAGCGGGGGGCGGTCCTACAATGAGCAGTTCTTC. V gene TRBV4-1 combines with J gene TRBJ2-1, with TRBD2 identical over 9 bases. Trimming removed 4 bases from V and 1 base from J; junction bases left unmatched: 5. The germline V gene encodes CDR1 MGHRA and CDR2 YSYEKL. The CDR3 is made up of 16 amino acids.

This clonotype came up a few times. The rearrangement links TRBV10-2 to TRBJ2-5; possibly TRBD2 for D (6 bases). The germline V gene has CDR1 WSHSY and CDR2 SAAADI. This CDR3 has 14 residues. V dropped 9 bases and J dropped 2 bases, with 16 bases sitting between them. CDR3 in amino acids: CASRDLGGQETQYF. The CDR3 DNA is TGCGCCAGTCGGGACCTTGGGGGGCAAGAGACCCAGTACTTC.

This clonotype appeared many times. The chain links TRBV10-3 to TRBJ1-2; 10 bases align to TRBD1. The V and J ends lost 3 bases and 8 bases, in that order; junction bases with no gene match: 9. The length of the CDR3 is 15 residues. Germline values: CDR1 ENHRY, CDR2 SYGVKD. The CDR3 nucleotides are TGTGCCATCAGTGACCACACAGGGACAGGGGTCGGCTACACCTTC. This gives the protein CAISDHTGTGVGYTF.

This clonotype has a count of ten or more. The chain uses TRBV28 and TRBJ1-2; TRBD1 aligns across 7 bases. J gave up 3 bases and V 2 bases, and 6 bases lay outside the gene matches. Per germline, CDR1 MDHEN and CDR2 SYDVKM. The CDR3 loop spans 15 amino acids. CDR3 region: CASSLGADRDYGYTF. In DNA, the CDR3 is TGTGCCAGCAGTTTAGGGGCAGACAGGGACTATGGCTACACCTTC.

This clonotype was seen ten or more times. The rearrangement links TRBV7-9 to TRBJ1-1; weak D call: TRBD1 (6 bases). Germline V gene lookup returns CDR1 SEHNR and CDR2 FQNEAQ (reference sequence). This CDR3 is built from 15 residues. Trimming shortened V by 0 bases and J by 7 bases, and 15 bases separated the two germline ends. CDR3 in amino acids: CASSLARGGGVEAFF. The CDR3 DNA sequence: TGTGCCAGCAGCTTAGCTCGGGGGGGGGGCGTTGAAGCTTTCTTT. The entire variable domain, with the rest obtained from reference TRBV7-9 and TRBJ1-1, is as follows: DTGVSQNPRHKITKRGQNVTFRCDPISEHNRLYWYRQTLGQGPEFLTYFQNEAQLEKSRLLSDRFSAERPKGSFSTLEIQRTEQGDSAMYLCASSLARGGGVEAFFGQGTRLTVV.

This clonotype was found many times. V and J are TRBV7-3 and TRBJ2-3, with TRBD1 as a possible D gene (5 bases). Germline V gives CDR1 SGHTA, CDR2 FQGTGA. Trimming stripped 5 bases from V and 5 bases from J, with 8 bases between. The CDR3 extends over 12 amino acids. CDR3 protein: CASSHRGDTQYF. In DNA, the CDR3 is TGTGCCAGCAGCCATAGGGGAGATACGCAGTATTTT.

There are many counts of this clonotype. The chain links TRBV3-1 to TRBJ1-6; the D gene is possibly TRBD1 (5 bases). Germline V gives CDR1 LGHDT, CDR2 YNNKEL (reference sequence). V lost 0 bases to trimming and J lost 6 bases, with 12 bases between them. The length of the CDR3 is 16 residues. The CDR3 loop reads CASSQDPGGTNSPLHF. CDR3 DNA: TGTGCCAGCAGCCAAGACCCCGGGGGGACTAATTCACCCCTCCACTTT.

DNA for the CDR3: TGTGCCAGCAGCCGACGGGCAGGGGCCCTGGGCACCGGGGAGCTGTTTTTT. It is translated as CASSRRAGALGTGELFF. The J gene is TRBJ2-2, the V gene TRBV7-9, with D possibly TRBD1 on 6 matching bases. The CDR3 sequence is 17 residues long. V shed 5 bases and J shed 4 bases, with 20 bases lying between them. CDR1 and CDR2 (germline): SEHNR, FQNEAQ (reference sequence).

In this sample, this clonotype turned up many times. V is TRBV2 and J is TRBJ2-1; 13 bases agree with TRBD2. This CDR3 has 16 amino acids. V was clipped by 7 bases and J by 5 bases; unmatched bases: 8. Germline V lookup: CDR1 SNHLY, CDR2 FYNNEI. The CDR3 nucleotides read TGTGCCAGCAATCTACTAGCGGGGGGGCCTAACAATGAGCAGTTCTTC. Translated, it gives CASNLLAGGPNNEQFF.

This chain uses TRBV9 with TRBJ1-3; D uncertain. V was trimmed by 0 bases and J by 9 bases, leaving 16 bases between them. Germline V gene lookup returns CDR1 SGDLS and CDR2 YYNGEE. This CDR3 spans 15 amino acids. In DNA form, the CDR3 reads TGTGCCAGCAGCGTAGAGCGGGTAGAGTCGAGCACCATATATTTT. Its protein product is CASSVERVESSTIYF.

Worth noting for this clonotype: With a much larger clone just one base away, this may be a read error. The genes are TRBV6-4 and TRBJ2-1; 7 bases agree with TRBD1. The DNA end lines up better with TRBJ2-5; the J call may be wrong. The CDR3 contains 15 residues. Germline CDR1 and CDR2: MRHNA and SNTAGT. The CDR3 loop reads CASSYTRQGSETQYF. The CDR3 nucleotides read TGTGCCAGCTCTTATACCCGACAGGGTTCGGAGACCCAGTACTTC.

This clonotype was seen a handful of times. This chain uses TRBV13 with TRBJ1-5; no definite D call. Trimming cost V 8 bases and J 3 bases, with 11 bases left between them. CDR3 size: 13 residues. Germline V gene lookup returns CDR1 PRHDT and CDR2 FYEKMQ (reference sequence). CDR3 loop: CASSVGINQPQHF. As DNA, the CDR3 is TGTGCCAGCTCGGTAGGGATCAATCAGCCCCAGCATTTT.

The chain recombines TRBV7-2 with TRBJ1-1, with D unclear. CDR1 SGHTA and CDR2 FQGNSA come from the germline V gene. V was shortened by 7 bases and J by 3 bases, with 12 bases between the two germline ends. This CDR3 has 13 amino acids. The CDR3 region has the DNA TGTGCCAGCACCCTAGGTGGCGACACTGAAGCTTTCTTT. The encoded protein is CASTLGGDTEAFF.

This clonotype was seen repeatedly, ten times or more. V and J are TRBV5-1 and TRBJ1-1; possible D gene TRBD1, 6 bases. Germline V gives CDR1 SGHRS, CDR2 YFSETQ. V was trimmed by 4 bases and J by 2 bases, leaving 12 bases between them. The CDR3 contains 14 residues. CDR3 sequence: CASSQWTENTEAFF. Written as DNA, the CDR3 is TGCGCCAGCAGCCAGTGGACAGAAAACACTGAAGCTTTCTTT.

The gene calls are TRBV7-8 and TRBJ2-7, with 7 bases fitting TRBD1. The V gene end was trimmed by 1 base and the J gene end by 4 bases; junction bases not matched to a gene: 7. This CDR3 comprises 15 residues. Germline V gives CDR1 SGHVS, CDR2 FQNEAQ. The CDR3, as DNA: TGTGCCAGCAGCTTAGAGGCTGGGACAGTTTACGAGCAGTACTTC. It is translated as CASSLEAGTVYEQYF. The full variable domain, rest sourced from reference TRBV7-8 and TRBJ2-7, is GAGVSQSPRYKVAKRGQDVALRCDPISGHVSLFWYQQALGQGPEFLTYFQNEAQLDKSGLPSDRFFAERPEGSVSTLKIQRTQQEDSAVYLCASSLEAGTVYEQYFGPGTRLTVT.

This clonotype was detected many times. The rearrangement links TRBV29-1 to TRBJ2-3; the D gene is possibly TRBD2 (6 bases). The CDR3 loop spans 12 amino acids. Trimming removed 7 bases from V and 1 base from J, with 9 bases in between. Per the germline V gene, CDR1 is SQVTM and CDR2 is ANQGSEA. The CDR3 DNA sequence: TGCAGCGAGCGGGTGGGCACAGATACGCAGTATTTT. It yields the protein CSERVGTDTQYF.

The chain recombines TRBV4-1 with TRBJ2-3; 9 nucleotides match TRBD1. Germline values: CDR1 MGHRA, CDR2 YSYEKL. The CDR3 length is 16 residues. V trimming: 4 bases; J trimming: 9 bases; junction bases outside the gene matches: 14. The CDR3 DNA reads as TGCGCCAGCAGCCCCACGGCGGGACAGGGTACTAACACGCAGTATTTT. Protein product: CASSPTAGQGTNTQYF.

Regarding this clonotype: This may come from a read error, since a much larger clone is one base off. The V call is TRBV19, the J call TRBJ2-3; the match to TRBD2 covers 7 bases. Germline V gene sequence: CDR1 LNHDA, CDR2 SQIVND (reference sequence). There are 14 residues in the CDR3. V shed 10 bases and J 5 bases; nucleotides not matched to a gene: 12. In DNA, the CDR3 is TGTGCCACCGCGGGACTAACGGAGGAAGATACGCAGTATTTT. This translates into CATAGLTEEDTQYF.

V and J are TRBV7-2 and TRBJ2-3; tentative D call: TRBD2 (6 bases). Trimming cost V 4 bases and J 5 bases, with 19 bases left between them. The CDR3 contains 16 residues. Germline V gene data show CDR1 as SGHTA and CDR2 as FQGNSA. The CDR3 nucleotides read TGTGCCAGCAGCTGGCGACTAGTGGGAGTTGTAGATACGCAGTATTTT. This codes for CASSWRLVGVVDTQYF.

This clonotype was observed at least ten times. This chain connects TRBV7-9 to TRBJ2-3, with 7 bases fitting TRBD2. The CDR3 spans 14 residues. V lost 8 bases to trimming and J lost 4 bases; unmatched junction nucleotides: 9. CDR1 is SEHNR and CDR2 is FQNEAQ in the germline V gene (reference sequence). CDR3 nucleotide sequence: TGTGCCAGCCGCGGGGGAGGGCAGGCAGATACGCAGTATTTT. Translated: CASRGGGQADTQYF.

This clonotype was seen ten or more times. At one end the junction does not follow the germline gene, possibly because of a read error. J is TRBJ2-5 and V is TRBV28, with 13 nucleotides matching TRBD2. The CDR3 length is 15 residues. The germline CDR1 and CDR2 sequences are MDHEN and SYDVKM. This CDR3 is CASRLAGGLQGTQYF. DNA for the CDR3: TGTGCCAGCAGACTAGCGGGAGGGCTTCAAGGGACCCAGTACTTC.

This clonotype appeared many times. The V call is TRBV14, the J call TRBJ2-3, with D possibly matching TRBD2 (5 bases). CDR3 length: 15 residues. The V gene's germline CDR1 is SGHDN and CDR2 FVKESK. V shed 4 bases and J shed 3 bases, with 14 bases lying between them. The CDR3 sequence is CASSRRGVRTDTQYF. The CDR3 region has the DNA TGTGCCAGCAGCCGTCGGGGAGTGAGAACAGATACGCAGTATTTT. The full variable domain, rest sourced from reference TRBV14 and TRBJ2-3, is EAGVTQFPSHSVIEKGQTVTLRCDPISGHDNLYWYRRVMGKEIKFLLHFVKESKQDESGMPNNRFLAERTGGTYSTLKVQPAELEDSGVYFCASSRRGVRTDTQYFGPGTRLTVL.

V usage is TRBV6-1 and J usage is TRBJ1-2; a possible D gene is TRBD1 (5 bases). There are 15 residues in the CDR3. Trimming stripped 6 bases from V and 4 bases from J, with 18 bases between. Germline loops: CDR1 MNHNS, CDR2 SASEGT. The CDR3 protein is CASRRSGRFPYGYTF. The CDR3 bases are TGTGCCAGCAGGAGGTCAGGGAGATTCCCCTATGGCTACACCTTC.